The 20 T cell receptor beta chains below come from one sample, sequenced in a study of blood T cell repertoires in COVID-19. Data came from immunoSEQ multiplex PCR; TCRdb stores just in-frame clones and leaves some out. The table has some 240,000 clones, about 88% seen once. Sequenced: PBMCs or T cells enriched from blood (not recorded which). These receptors came from a woman aged 50 to 60 who had been exposed to COVID-19.

This clone has a single count. The gene calls are TRBV6-5 and TRBJ1-1; D possibly corresponds to TRBD1 (5 bases). The CDR3 totals 15 residues. Trimming took 0 bases from V and 1 from J, leaving 9 bases between them. Germline V gives CDR1 MNHEY, CDR2 SVGAGI. The CDR3 reads CASSYSVGGNTEAFF. The CDR3 nucleotides read TGTGCCAGCAGTTACTCGGTGGGGGGGAACACTGAAGCTTTCTTT.

CDR3: CASSLGGTGELFF. CDR3 nucleotide sequence: TGTGCCAGCAGTCTAGGAGGGACCGGGGAGCTGTTTTTT. The chain couples TRBV28 to TRBJ2-2, with a possible D match to TRBD2 (6 bases). CDR3 length: 13 residues. Germline V CDR1 and CDR2: MDHEN, SYDVKM. The V gene lost 5 bases and the J gene lost 5 bases, with 9 bases spanning the gap.

V and J are TRBV14 and TRBJ1-6; D call uncertain. V was trimmed by 3 bases and J by 7 bases, leaving 13 bases between them. CDR1 and CDR2 (germline): SGHDN, FVKESK. The CDR3 has 15 amino acids. CDR3 DNA sequence: TGTGCCAGCAGCCATAGATTACAGCCAAATTCACCCCTCCACTTT. This translates into CASSHRLQPNSPLHF. Supplemented by reference TRBV14 and TRBJ1-6, the full variable domain reads EAGVTQFPSHSVIEKGQTVTLRCDPISGHDNLYWYRRVMGKEIKFLLHFVKESKQDESGMPNNRFLAERTGGTYSTLKVQPAELEDSGVYFCASSHRLQPNSPLHFGNGTRLTVT.

The chain joins TRBV13 to TRBJ1-3, with D uncertain. In germline, CDR1 is PRHDT, CDR2 FYEKMQ (reference sequence). CDR3 length: 12 amino acids. Trimming took off 3 bases at V and 4 bases at J, with 4 bases between the two ends. The CDR3 loop reads CASSFTGNTIYF. As DNA, the CDR3 is TGTGCCAGCAGCTTCACAGGAAACACCATATATTTT.

The rearrangement links TRBV5-4 to TRBJ1-1; perhaps TRBD1 as D (6 bases). Between the trimmed V and J ends, which lost 3 bases and 1 base, there was a span of 10 bases. The CDR3 is made up of 14 amino acids. The germline gives CDR1 SGHNT, CDR2 YYREEE (reference sequence). CDR3 sequence reads: CASSWPGQNTEAFF. DNA for the CDR3: TGTGCCAGCAGCTGGCCGGGACAGAACACTGAAGCTTTCTTT.

The chain carries TRBV2 and TRBJ1-5; 8 positions match TRBD1. V trimming: 8 bases; J trimming: 5 bases; junction bases outside the gene matches: 8. CDR1 is SNHLY and CDR2 is FYNNEI in the germline V gene. This CDR3 spans 14 amino acids. Written as DNA, the CDR3 is TGTGCCAGCTCCGAGGACAGGGCCTATCAGCCCCAGCATTTT. Translation: CASSEDRAYQPQHF.

The J gene is TRBJ2-2, the V gene TRBV11-2; 8 bases fit TRBD2. The CDR3 spans 19 residues. Trimming removed 4 bases from V and 0 bases from J; junction bases left unmatched: 13. CDR1 and CDR2 (germline): SGHAT, FQNNGV. The CDR3 nucleotides read TGTGCCAGCAGCTCGAGACCAGCGGGGGATGGGTCGAACACCGGGGAGCTGTTTTTT. Amino acids: CASSSRPAGDGSNTGELFF.

This clone was detected a few times. The V and J genes are TRBV6-2 or TRBV6-3 and TRBJ2-2; D unclear. Germline V gives CDR1 MNHEY, CDR2 SVGEGT. The CDR3 has 13 amino acids. Trimming removed 3 bases from V and 5 bases from J, with 7 bases in between. The CDR3 loop is CASSYLATGELFF. CDR3 nucleotide sequence: TGTGCCAGCAGTTATTTGGCTACCGGGGAGCTGTTTTTT.

The CDR3 sequence: CASSPPGRVETQYF. DNA of the CDR3: TGCGCCAGCAGCCCTCCGGGCAGGGTGGAGACCCAGTACTTC. The rearrangement uses TRBV5-1 and TRBJ2-5; possibly TRBD1 for D (5 bases). V gave up 4 bases and J gave up 5 bases, with 15 bases separating them. The CDR3 is 14 amino acids. CDR1 is SGHRS, CDR2 YFSETQ, per germline.

The rearrangement links TRBV29-1 to TRBJ1-2, with D possibly being TRBD1 (6 bases). The CDR3 extends over 15 amino acids. Looked up from germline, CDR1 is SQVTM and CDR2 is ANQGSEA. V gave up 2 bases and J gave up 8 bases, with 21 bases separating them. CDR3 sequence (DNA): TGCAGCGTTGAAAACGGGCAGGGGTATAGCGGGGGCTACACCTTC. It translates to CSVENGQGYSGGYTF.

The sample holds one count of this clone. The J gene is TRBJ1-5, the V gene TRBV28; 8 bases are shared with TRBD1. With 3 bases clipped from V and 4 bases from J, the junction kept 5 bases outside the gene matches. This CDR3 has 15 residues. Germline loops: CDR1 MDHEN, CDR2 SYDVKM. This CDR3 reads CASSFQGAGNQPQHF. The CDR3 nucleotides read TGTGCCAGCAGTTTCCAGGGGGCCGGTAATCAGCCCCAGCATTTT.

The gene calls are TRBV5-1 and TRBJ2-7, with 10 positions matching TRBD1. The CDR3 has 14 residues. Unmatched junction bases numbered 6, after V lost 3 bases and J lost 6 bases. Germline V CDR1 and CDR2: SGHRS, YFSETQ. The CDR3 DNA sequence: TGCGCCAGCAGCTCGACAGGGGGCTCAGTCGAGCAGTACTTC. Amino acid sequence: CASSSTGGSVEQYF.

This clone was recorded once. This chain joins TRBV5-1 and TRBJ2-7; 8 nucleotides match TRBD2. Germline V gene sequence: CDR1 SGHRS, CDR2 YFSETQ. V lost 4 bases and J lost 4; bases outside the gene matches: 7. The CDR3 length is 14 residues. The CDR3 DNA follows: TGCGCCAGCAGCACGGCGGGGGGTAGATACGAGCAGTACTTC. This codes for CASSTAGGRYEQYF.

This clone was observed a single time. The genes are TRBV19 and TRBJ1-1; 9 bases are a match to TRBD1. With V trimmed by 8 bases and J by 1 base, 5 bases remained unmatched. This CDR3 is 14 amino acids long. Germline V CDR1 and CDR2: LNHDA, SQIVND (reference sequence). CDR3 nucleotides: TGTGCCAGTGGACAGGGGTCCCGGAACACTGAAGCTTTCTTT. This gives the protein CASGQGSRNTEAFF.

CDR3 protein: CASSLQGALIGEQYF. Written as DNA, the CDR3 is TGTGCCAGCAGCCTACAGGGGGCGCTGATTGGGGAGCAGTACTTC. V usage is TRBV6-5 and J usage is TRBJ2-7; 9 bases align to TRBD1. The CDR3 has 15 amino acids. Per the germline V gene, CDR1 is MNHEY and CDR2 is SVGAGI. Trimming cost V 6 bases and J 7 bases; bases outside gene matches: 13.

The V gene is TRBV7-9, the J gene TRBJ2-1; 9 bases align to TRBD1. There are 15 residues in the CDR3. Germline V gives CDR1 SEHNR, CDR2 FQNEAQ (reference sequence). V lost 5 bases, J lost 5 bases, and 7 bases stayed unmatched. The CDR3 bases are TGTGCCAGCAGCCTGACAGGGGACAGGGACAATGAGCAGTTCTTC. This gives the protein CASSLTGDRDNEQFF.

The chain joins TRBV19 to TRBJ1-5, with a possible D match to TRBD1 (6 bases). Germline V CDR1 and CDR2: LNHDA, SQIVND (reference sequence). The CDR3 has 15 amino acids. The V end was cut by 4 bases, the J end by 4 bases, with 14 bases between. Written as DNA, the CDR3 is TGTGCCAGTAGTACTACCCTGGACAGTAATCAGCCCCAGCATTTT. Translation: CASSTTLDSNQPQHF.

The chain combines TRBV7-8 with TRBJ2-7; D unresolved. This CDR3 is 11 amino acids long. Germline values: CDR1 SGHVS, CDR2 FQNEAQ. Trimming cost V 2 bases and J 4 bases, with 3 bases left between them. CDR3 in DNA: TGTGCCAGCAGCTTATCGTACGAGCAGTACTTC. Amino acids: CASSLSYEQYF.

This chain joins TRBV4-2 and TRBJ2-3, with 9 nucleotides matching TRBD2. V trimming: 0 bases; J trimming: 1 base; junction bases outside the gene matches: 8. CDR1 and CDR2 (germline): LGHNA, YNFKEQ. CDR3 size: 18 residues. Here the CDR3 reads CASSQEGRAGGRTDTQYF. In DNA, the CDR3 is TGTGCCAGCAGCCAAGAAGGGAGAGCGGGGGGCCGCACAGATACGCAGTATTTT.

V gene TRBV7-6 combines with J gene TRBJ2-2, with 8 bases that match TRBD2. Trimming at V came to 2 bases and at J to 1 base, leaving 3 bases not matched to a gene. This CDR3 is built from 16 residues. Looked up from germline, CDR1 is SGHVS and CDR2 is FNYEAQ. The CDR3 DNA follows: TGTGCCAGCAGCTTAAGGAGCGGGGGGAACACCGGGGAGCTGTTTTTT. Translation gives CASSLRSGGNTGELFF.